This T cell receptor (beta chain) was sequenced during a study of CD8+CD57+ T cells in acquired aplastic anemia (dated by TCRdb to the late 2010s). Looking at the study overall: DNA extracted from sorted CD4+ and CD8+ cells had a mean of approximately 3.5 ug, with a range of 0.2 to 27.4 ug. For healthy donor samples, the average read count was about 10.8 million for CD4+ cells and approximately 12 million for CD8+ cells. The research as a whole found: No significant difference in CD8+ Simpson's diversity was found between patients and healthy controls (P=0.060). Although around 30 CD8+ CDR3 sequences were shared by patients and controls, these sequences appeared highly expressed in patients and within the immunodominant clones of patients.

There are many counts of this clonotype. The antigen it binds to is not known. The input lacks base qualities; no much larger clone sits a single base away. Genomic DNA was used as template for profiling of TCR beta VDJ combinations and CDR3 sequences. TCR repertoire sequencing was run on an Illumina HiSeq 2000. Per the original workflow: TRBV/TRBJ rearrangement plots, CDR3 size and DJ length profiles, and Simpson's diversity index were used to evaluate the repertoires. Whichever DNA sequence was most abundant in the deep sequencing data was defined as the immunodominant clone. CDR3 amino acid sequences were checked for sharing across subjects and were also compared against the VDJdb database and published repertoires. TCRdb redid the processing of the public reads, applying fastp at Q25 and MiXCR, and retained in-frame beta chains. Each entry merges the rows of one CDR3 protein and shows their most common DNA and genes. V and J calls and clone size were set by TCRdb, not the authors. This sample lists fewer than 250,000 distinct CDR3 sequences; about 53% were detected once. The ten largest clones take up more than 15% of the sample.

The CDR3 starts with the cysteine, ends with the phenylalanine, and has 15 residues. Just the 45-base CDR3 DNA is kept, in frame starting at base 1. V and J lose 1 base and 7 bases, and a span of 13 bases separates them. From the germline V gene (reference sequence), CDR1 is LNHDA and CDR2 is SQIVND. The study deep-sequenced TCR repertoires of sorted CD4+ and CD8+ blood T cells from severe aplastic anemia patients and healthy subjects. Ficoll-Paque density gradient centrifugation was used to isolate peripheral blood mononuclear cells. Before DNA was extracted, CD4+ and CD8+ T cells were sorted using either FACS or magnetic beads.

This receptor chain uses TRBV19 and TRBJ2-2, with TRBD1 perhaps the D gene, on 6 matching bases. The material sequenced was sorted CD4+, CD8+, or CD8+CD57+ T cells (not recorded which) from PBMCs. The clonotype was recovered from a human donor in good health, serving as a control. The CDR3 protein is CASSIVNRESGELFF. The DNA reads as follows: TGTGCCAGTAGTATAGTCAACAGGGAAAGCGGGGAGCTGTTTTTT. The full variable domain, with segments outside the CDR3 supplied by the reference TRBV19 and TRBJ2-2 proteins, appears as DGGITQSPKYLFRKEGQNVTLSCEQNLNHDAMYWYRQDPGQGLRLIYYSQIVNDFQKGDIAEGYSVSREKKESFPLTVTSAQKNPTAFYLCASSIVNRESGELFFGEGSRLTVL.